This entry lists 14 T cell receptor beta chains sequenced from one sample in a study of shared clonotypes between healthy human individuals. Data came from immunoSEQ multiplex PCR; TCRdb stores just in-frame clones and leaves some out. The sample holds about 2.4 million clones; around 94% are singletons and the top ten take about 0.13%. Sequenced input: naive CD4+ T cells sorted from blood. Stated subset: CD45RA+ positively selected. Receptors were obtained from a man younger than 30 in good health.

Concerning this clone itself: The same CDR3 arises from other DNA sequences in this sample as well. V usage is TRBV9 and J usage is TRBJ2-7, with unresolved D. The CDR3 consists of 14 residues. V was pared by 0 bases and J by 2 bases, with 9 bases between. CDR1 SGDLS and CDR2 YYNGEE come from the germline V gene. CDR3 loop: CASSVGGVAYEQYF. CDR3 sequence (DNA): TGTGCCAGCAGCGTAGGAGGCGTCGCCTACGAGCAGTACTTC.

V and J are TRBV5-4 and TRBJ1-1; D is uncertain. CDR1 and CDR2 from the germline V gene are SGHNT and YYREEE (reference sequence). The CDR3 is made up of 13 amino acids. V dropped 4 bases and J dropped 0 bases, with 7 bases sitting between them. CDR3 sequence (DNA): TGTGCCAGCAGCAATCCAATGAACACTGAAGCTTTCTTT. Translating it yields CASSNPMNTEAFF.

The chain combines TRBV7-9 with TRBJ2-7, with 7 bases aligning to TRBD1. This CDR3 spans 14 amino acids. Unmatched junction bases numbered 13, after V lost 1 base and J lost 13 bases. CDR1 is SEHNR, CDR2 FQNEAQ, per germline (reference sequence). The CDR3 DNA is TGTGCCAGCAGCTTAGACCGGGGTGCCGGGACAGCTTACTTC. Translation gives CASSLDRGAGTAYF.

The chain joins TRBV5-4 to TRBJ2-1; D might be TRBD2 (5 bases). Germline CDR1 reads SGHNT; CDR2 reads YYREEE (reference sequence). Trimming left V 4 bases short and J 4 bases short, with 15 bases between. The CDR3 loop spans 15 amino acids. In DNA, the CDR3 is TGTGCCAGCAGCCAAGATTTGAGGGTTTACAATGAGCAGTTCTTC. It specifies CASSQDLRVYNEQFF.

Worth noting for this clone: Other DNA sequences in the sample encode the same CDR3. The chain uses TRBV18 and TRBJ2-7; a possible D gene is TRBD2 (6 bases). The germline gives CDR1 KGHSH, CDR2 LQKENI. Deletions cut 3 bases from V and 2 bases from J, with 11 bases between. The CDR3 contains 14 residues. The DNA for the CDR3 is TGTGCCAGCTCACCCGGGGGTTCTACCTACGAGCAGTACTTC. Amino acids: CASSPGGSTYEQYF.

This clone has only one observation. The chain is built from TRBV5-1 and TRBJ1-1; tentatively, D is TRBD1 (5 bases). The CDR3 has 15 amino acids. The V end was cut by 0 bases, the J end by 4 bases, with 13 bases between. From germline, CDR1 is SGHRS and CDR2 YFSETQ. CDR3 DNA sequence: TGCGCCAGCAGCTTGGACTTGGGGGGGTCCACTGAAGCTTTCTTT. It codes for CASSLDLGGSTEAFF. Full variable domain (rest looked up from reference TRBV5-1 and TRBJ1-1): KAGVTQTPRYLIKTRGQQVTLSCSPISGHRSVSWYQQTPGQGLQFLFEYFSETQRNKGNFPGRFSGRQFSNSRSEMNVSTLELGDSALYLCASSLDLGGSTEAFFGQGTRLTVV.

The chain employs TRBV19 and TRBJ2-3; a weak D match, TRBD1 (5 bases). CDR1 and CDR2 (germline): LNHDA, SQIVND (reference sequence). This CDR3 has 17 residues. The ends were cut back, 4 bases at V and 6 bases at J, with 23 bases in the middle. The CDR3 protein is CASSTSAVGQASDTQYF. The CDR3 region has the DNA TGTGCCAGTAGTACCTCAGCTGTGGGGCAGGCTTCGGATACGCAGTATTTT.

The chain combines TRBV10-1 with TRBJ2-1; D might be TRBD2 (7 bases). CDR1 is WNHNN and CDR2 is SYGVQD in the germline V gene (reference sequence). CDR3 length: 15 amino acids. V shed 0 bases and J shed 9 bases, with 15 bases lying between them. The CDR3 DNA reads TGCGCCAGCAGTGAGTCGGTGGGGGGGGGCGTTGAGCAGTTCTTC. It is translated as CASSESVGGGVEQFF.

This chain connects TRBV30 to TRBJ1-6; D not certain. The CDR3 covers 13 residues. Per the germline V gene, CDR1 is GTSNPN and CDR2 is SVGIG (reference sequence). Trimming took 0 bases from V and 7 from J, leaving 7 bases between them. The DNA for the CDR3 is TGTGCCTGGAGTGTACAGCAGAATTCACCCCTCCACTTT. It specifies CAWSVQQNSPLHF.

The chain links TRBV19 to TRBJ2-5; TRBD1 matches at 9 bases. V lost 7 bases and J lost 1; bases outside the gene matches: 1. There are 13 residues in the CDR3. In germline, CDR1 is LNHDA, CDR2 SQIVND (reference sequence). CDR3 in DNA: TGTGCCAGTACGGACAGGGGCCAAGAGACCCAGTACTTC. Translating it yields CASTDRGQETQYF.

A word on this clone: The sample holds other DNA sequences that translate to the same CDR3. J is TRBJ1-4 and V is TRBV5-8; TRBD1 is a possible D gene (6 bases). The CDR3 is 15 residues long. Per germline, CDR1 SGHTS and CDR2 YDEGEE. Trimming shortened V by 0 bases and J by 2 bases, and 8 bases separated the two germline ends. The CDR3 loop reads CASSLGQGTNEKLFF. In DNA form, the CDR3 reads TGTGCCAGCAGCTTGGGTCAGGGGACTAATGAAAAACTGTTTTTT.

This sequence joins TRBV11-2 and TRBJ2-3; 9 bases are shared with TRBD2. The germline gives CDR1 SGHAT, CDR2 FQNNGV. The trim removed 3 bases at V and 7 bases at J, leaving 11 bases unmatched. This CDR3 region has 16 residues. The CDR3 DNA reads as TGTGCCAGCAGCTTCCTGAGCGGGGGGACCGGAAATACGCAGTATTTT. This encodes CASSFLSGGTGNTQYF.

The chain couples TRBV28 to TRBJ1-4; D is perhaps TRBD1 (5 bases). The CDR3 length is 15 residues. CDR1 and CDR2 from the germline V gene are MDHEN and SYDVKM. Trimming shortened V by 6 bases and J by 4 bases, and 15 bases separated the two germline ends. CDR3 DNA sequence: TGTGCCAGCAGCGAAATCGACAGCAGTAATGAAAAACTGTTTTTT. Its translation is CASSEIDSSNEKLFF.

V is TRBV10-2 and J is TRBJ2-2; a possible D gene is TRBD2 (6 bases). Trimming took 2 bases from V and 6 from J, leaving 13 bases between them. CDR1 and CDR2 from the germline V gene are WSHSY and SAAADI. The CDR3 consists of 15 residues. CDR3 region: CASSEAGSWSGELFF. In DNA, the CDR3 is TGCGCCAGCAGTGAGGCCGGGAGTTGGTCCGGGGAGCTGTTTTTT.